Reported below is one TCR beta chain. The sample comes from a study of OX40 agonist ivuxolimab in advanced cancers. This CDR3 contains 13 residues. Germline CDR1 reads SGHDN; CDR2 reads FVKESK. The V end lost 4 bases, the J end lost 3 bases, and 9 bases lay between the germline ends. TCRdb keeps only in-frame clones here, not all; method: immunoSEQ multiplex PCR. The sample includes just under 85,000 clones, roughly 83% of them seen just once. The sequence came from an adult with an advanced solid tumor such as melanoma, head and neck, liver or kidney cancer. The chain employs TRBV14 and TRBJ1-2; D may be TRBD1 (5 bases). The sequences come from CD4+ or CD8+ T cells sorted from blood, collected in a trial of the OX40 agonist ivuxolimab. CDR3 DNA: TGTGCCAGCAGCCCGGGGGTCTACTATGGCTACACCTTC. It codes for CASSPGVYYGYTF.